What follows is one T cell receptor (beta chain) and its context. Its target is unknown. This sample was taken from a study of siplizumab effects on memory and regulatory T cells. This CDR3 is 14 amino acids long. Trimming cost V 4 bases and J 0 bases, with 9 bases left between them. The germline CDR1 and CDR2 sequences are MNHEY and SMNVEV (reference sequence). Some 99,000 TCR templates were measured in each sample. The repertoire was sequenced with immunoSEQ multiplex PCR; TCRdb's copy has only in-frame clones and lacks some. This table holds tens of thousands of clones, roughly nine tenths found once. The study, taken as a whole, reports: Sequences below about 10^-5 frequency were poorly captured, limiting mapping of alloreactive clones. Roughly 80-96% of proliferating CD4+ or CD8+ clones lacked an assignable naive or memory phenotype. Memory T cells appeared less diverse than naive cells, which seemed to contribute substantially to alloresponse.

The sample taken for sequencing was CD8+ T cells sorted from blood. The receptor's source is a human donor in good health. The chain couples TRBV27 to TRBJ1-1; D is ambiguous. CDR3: CASSWSTMNTEAFF. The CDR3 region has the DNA TGTGCCAGCAGTTGGTCGACCATGAACACTGAAGCTTTCTTT.